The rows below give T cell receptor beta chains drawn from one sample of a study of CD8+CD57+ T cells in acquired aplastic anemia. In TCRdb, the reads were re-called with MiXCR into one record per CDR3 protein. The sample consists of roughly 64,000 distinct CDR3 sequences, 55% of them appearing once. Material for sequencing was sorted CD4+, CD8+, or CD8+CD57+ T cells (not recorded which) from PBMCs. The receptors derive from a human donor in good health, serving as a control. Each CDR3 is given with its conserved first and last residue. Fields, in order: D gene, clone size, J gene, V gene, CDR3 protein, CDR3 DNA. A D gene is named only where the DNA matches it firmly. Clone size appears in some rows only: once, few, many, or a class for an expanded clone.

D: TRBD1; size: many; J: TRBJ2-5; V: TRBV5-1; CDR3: CASSTQTGALQETQYF; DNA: TGCGCCAGCAGCACACAAACAGGGGCACTACAAGAGACCCAGTACTTC
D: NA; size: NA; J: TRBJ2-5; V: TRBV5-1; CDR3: CASGLEVAWTGETQYF; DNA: TGCGCCAGCGGCTTGGAGGTCGCTTGGACGGGCGAGACCCAGTACTTC
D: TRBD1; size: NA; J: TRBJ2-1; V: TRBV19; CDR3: CASSIGTGGNEQFF; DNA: TGTGCCAGTAGTATCGGGACAGGGGGGAATGAGCAGTTCTTC
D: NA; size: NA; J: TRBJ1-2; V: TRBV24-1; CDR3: CATSVALLDSGYTF; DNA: TGTGCCACCAGTGTCGCGCTTTTAGACTCTGGCTACACCTTC
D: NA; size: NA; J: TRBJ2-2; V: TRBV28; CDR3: CASSLAGTRNGELFF; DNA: TGTGCCAGCAGTCTGGCCGGGACCCGCAACGGGGAGCTGTTTTTT
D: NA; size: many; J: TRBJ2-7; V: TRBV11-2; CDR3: CASSFRTGEQYF; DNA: TGTGCCAGCAGCTTTCGGACGGGGGAGCAGTACTTC
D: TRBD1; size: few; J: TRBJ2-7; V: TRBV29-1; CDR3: CSVLVGDRGHPYEQYF; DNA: TGCAGCGTCCTTGTCGGAGACAGGGGCCATCCCTACGAGCAGTACTTC
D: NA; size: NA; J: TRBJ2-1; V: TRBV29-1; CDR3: CSIESLAFNSEQFF; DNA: TGCAGCATTGAATCCCTGGCCTTTAACAGTGAGCAGTTCTTC
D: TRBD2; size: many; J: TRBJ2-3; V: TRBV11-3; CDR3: CASSSGLAPGADTQYF; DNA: TGTGCCAGCAGCTCAGGACTAGCGCCTGGGGCAGATACGCAGTATTTT
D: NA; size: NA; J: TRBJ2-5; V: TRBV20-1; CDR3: CSASSGGQETQYF; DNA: TGCAGTGCTAGTAGTGGCGGTCAAGAGACCCAGTACTTC
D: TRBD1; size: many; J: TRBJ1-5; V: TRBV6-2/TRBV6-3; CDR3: CATVHRGQPQHF; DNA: TGTGCCACCGTTCACAGGGGCCAGCCCCAGCATTTT
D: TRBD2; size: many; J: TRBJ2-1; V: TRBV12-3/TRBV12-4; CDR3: CASSTRTSGTINEQFF; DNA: TGTGCCAGCAGTACGCGGACTAGCGGGACTATCAATGAGCAGTTCTTC
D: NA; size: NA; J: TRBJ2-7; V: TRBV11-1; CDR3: CASSWQGPYEQYF; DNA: TGTGCCAGCAGCTGGCAGGGCCCCTACGAGCAGTACTTC
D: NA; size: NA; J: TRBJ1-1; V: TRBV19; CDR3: CASSLTVNTEAFF; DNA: TGCGCCAGTAGTCTAACAGTGAACACTGAAGCTTTCTTT
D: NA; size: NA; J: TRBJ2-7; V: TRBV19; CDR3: CASTTSLFDEQYF; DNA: TGTGCCAGTACGACTTCGTTATTCGACGAGCAGTACTTC
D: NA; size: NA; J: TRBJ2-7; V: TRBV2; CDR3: CASSEVQSHYEQYF; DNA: TGTGCCAGCAGTGAGGTACAGAGTCACTACGAGCAGTACTTC
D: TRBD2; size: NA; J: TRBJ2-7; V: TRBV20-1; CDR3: CSARDLAVEEQYF; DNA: TGCAGTGCTAGAGACCTAGCGGTGGAGGAGCAGTACTTC
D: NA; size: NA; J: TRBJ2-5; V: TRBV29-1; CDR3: CSVEDRGRVQETQYF; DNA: TGCAGCGTTGAAGATCGGGGCAGGGTACAAGAGACCCAGTACTTC
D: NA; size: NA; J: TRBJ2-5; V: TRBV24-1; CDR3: CATSDYLGATQYF; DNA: TGTGCCACCAGTGATTACCTGGGGGCGACCCAGTACTTC
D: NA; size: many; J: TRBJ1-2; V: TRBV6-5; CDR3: CASSYSPEGLYGYTF; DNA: TGTGCCAGCAGTTACTCGCCCGAGGGCCTCTATGGCTACACCTTC
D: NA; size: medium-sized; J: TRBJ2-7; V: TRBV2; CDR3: CASSGIGDFEQYF; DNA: TGTGCCAGCAGTGGGATAGGGGATTTCGAGCAGTACTTC
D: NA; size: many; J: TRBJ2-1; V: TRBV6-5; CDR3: CASSPRRASYNEQFF; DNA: TGTGCCAGCAGCCCCCGGAGGGCCTCCTACAATGAGCAGTTCTTC
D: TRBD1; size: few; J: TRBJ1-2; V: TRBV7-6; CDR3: CASSFAGGYGYTF; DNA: TGTGCCAGCAGCTTTGCAGGGGGCTATGGCTACACCTTC
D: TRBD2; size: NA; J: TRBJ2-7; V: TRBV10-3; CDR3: CASQRTSGGAEQYF; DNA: TGTGCCAGCCAGAGGACTAGCGGGGGGGCGGAGCAGTACTTC
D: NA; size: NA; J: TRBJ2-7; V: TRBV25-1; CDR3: CASSEWDRSHTLYEQYF; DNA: TGTGCCAGCAGTGAATGGGACCGATCACATACGCTCTACGAGCAGTACTTC
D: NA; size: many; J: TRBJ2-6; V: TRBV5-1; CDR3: CASSLVGVSGANVLTF; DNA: TGCGCCAGCAGCTTGGTGGGAGTATCTGGGGCCAACGTCCTGACTTTC
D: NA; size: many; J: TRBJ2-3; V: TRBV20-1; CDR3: CSARDPAGAGDTQYF; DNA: TGCAGTGCTAGAGATCCTGCAGGGGCTGGAGATACGCAGTATTTT
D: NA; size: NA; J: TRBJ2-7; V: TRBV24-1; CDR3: CATSDLSAGESYEQYF; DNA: TGTGCCACCAGTGATTTGTCGGCAGGGGAGTCCTACGAGCAGTACTTC
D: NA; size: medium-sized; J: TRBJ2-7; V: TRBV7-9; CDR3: CASSFTGRDEQYF; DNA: TGTGCCAGCAGCTTCACAGGGCGGGACGAGCAGTACTTC
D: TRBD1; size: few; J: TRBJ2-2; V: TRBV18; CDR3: CASSPQGQGYTGELFF; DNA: TGTGCCAGCTCACCACAGGGACAGGGGTACACCGGGGAGCTGTTTTTT
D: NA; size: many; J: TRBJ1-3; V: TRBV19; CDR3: CASSRPTGGNTIYF; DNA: TGTGCCAGTAGTAGGCCCACGGGAGGAAACACCATATATTTT
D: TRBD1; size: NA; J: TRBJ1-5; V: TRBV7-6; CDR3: CARVNYDRGNQPQHF; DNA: TGTGCTAGAGTGAATTACGACAGGGGGAATCAGCCCCAGCATTTT
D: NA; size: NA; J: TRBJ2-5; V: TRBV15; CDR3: CATSRDWLSGETQYF; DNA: TGTGCCACCAGCAGAGATTGGCTAAGCGGGGAGACCCAGTACTTC
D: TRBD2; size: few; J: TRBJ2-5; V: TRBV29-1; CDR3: CSVEPAGGQETQYF; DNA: TGCAGCGTTGAACCAGCGGGAGGCCAAGAGACCCAGTACTTC
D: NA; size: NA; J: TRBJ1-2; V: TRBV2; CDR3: CASRGDGAGDGYTF; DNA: TGTGCCAGCAGGGGGGACGGGGCAGGGGATGGCTACACCTTC
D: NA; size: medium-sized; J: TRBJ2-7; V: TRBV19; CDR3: CASSILEKNSYEQYF; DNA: TGTGCCAGTAGTATCCTTGAGAAGAACTCCTACGAGCAGTACTTC
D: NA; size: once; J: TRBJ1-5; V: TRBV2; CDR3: CASSRGLQPQHF; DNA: TGTGCCAGCAGCCGCGGTCTTCAGCCCCAGCATTTT
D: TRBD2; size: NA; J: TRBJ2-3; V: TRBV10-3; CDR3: CAISDDERGGLTDTQYF; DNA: TGTGCCATCAGTGACGACGAGCGGGGGGGCCTGACAGATACGCAGTATTTT
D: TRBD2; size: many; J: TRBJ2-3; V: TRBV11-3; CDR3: CASSPRPTSVTQYF; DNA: TGTGCCAGCAGCCCACGCCCCACTAGCGTCACGCAGTATTTT
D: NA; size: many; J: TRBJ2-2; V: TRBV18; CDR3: CASSIGTILLFF; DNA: TGTGCCAGCTCAATCGGGACAATTTTACTGTTTTTT
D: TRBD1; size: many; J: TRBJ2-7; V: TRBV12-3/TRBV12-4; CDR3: CASSPGGYSYEQYF; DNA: TGTGCCAGCAGTCCAGGGGGTTACTCCTACGAGCAGTACTTC
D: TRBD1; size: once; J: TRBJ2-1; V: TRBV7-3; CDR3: CASSTQGNEQFF; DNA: TGTGCCAGCAGCACACAGGGGAATGAGCAGTTCTTC
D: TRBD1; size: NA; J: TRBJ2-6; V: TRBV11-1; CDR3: CASSLGRTGLSGANVPTF; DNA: TGTGCCAGCAGCTTAGGGAGGACAGGTCTCTCTGGGGCCAACGTCCCGACTTTC
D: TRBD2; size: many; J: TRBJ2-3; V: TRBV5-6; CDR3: CASRPLWTSEYTDTQYF; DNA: TGTGCCAGCAGGCCACTATGGACTAGCGAATACACAGATACGCAGTATTTT
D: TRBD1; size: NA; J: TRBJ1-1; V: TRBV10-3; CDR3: CAISQGQGAFF; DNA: TGTGCCATCAGCCAGGGACAGGGGGCTTTCTTT
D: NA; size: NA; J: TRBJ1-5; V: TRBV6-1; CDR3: CASRPTGQLSGGNQPQHF; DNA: TGTGCCAGCAGACCTACCGGACAGCTTAGCGGGGGGAATCAGCCCCAGCATTTT
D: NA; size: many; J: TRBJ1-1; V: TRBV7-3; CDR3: CASSSSRMNTEAFF; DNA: TGTGCCAGCAGCTCGTCCAGAATGAACACTGAAGCTTTCTTT
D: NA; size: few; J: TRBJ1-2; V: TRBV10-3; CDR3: CAISESIQLLGYGYTF; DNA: TGTGCCATCAGTGAGTCTATACAGCTATTGGGATATGGCTACACCTTC
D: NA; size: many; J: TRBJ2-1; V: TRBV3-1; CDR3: CASSQDHGRYNEQFF; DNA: TGTGCCAGCAGCCAAGATCACGGCCGCTACAATGAGCAGTTCTTC
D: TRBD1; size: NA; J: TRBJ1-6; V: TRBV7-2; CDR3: CAGSRDRDSPLHF; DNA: TGTGCCGGCAGCAGGGACAGGGATTCACCCCTCCACTTT
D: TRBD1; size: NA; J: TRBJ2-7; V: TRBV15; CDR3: CATSRPGTGGRYEQYF; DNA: TGTGCCACCAGCAGACCCGGGACAGGGGGACGCTACGAGCAGTACTTC
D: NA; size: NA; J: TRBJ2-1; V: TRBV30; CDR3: CAWSSGGSSYNEQFF; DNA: TGTGCCTGGAGTTCTGGCGGAAGCTCCTACAATGAGCAGTTCTTC
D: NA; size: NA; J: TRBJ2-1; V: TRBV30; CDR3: CAWMQGSYNEQFF; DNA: TGTGCCTGGATGCAGGGCTCCTACAATGAGCAGTTCTTC
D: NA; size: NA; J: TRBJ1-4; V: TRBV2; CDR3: CASSDGRQREKLFF; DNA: TGTGCCAGCAGTGACGGTCGACAGCGAGAAAAACTGTTTTTT
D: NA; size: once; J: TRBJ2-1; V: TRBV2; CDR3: CASSENAYNEQFF; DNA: TGTGCCAGCAGTGAAAACGCGTACAATGAGCAGTTCTTC
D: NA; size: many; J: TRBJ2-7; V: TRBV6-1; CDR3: CASSESVGGPYEQYF; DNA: TGTGCCAGCAGTGAAAGTGTCGGAGGCCCCTACGAGCAGTACTTC
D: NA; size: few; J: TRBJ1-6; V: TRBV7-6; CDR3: CASRIRGQTENSPLHF; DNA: TGTGCCAGCCGCATTCGAGGACAGACCGAGAATTCACCCCTCCACTTT
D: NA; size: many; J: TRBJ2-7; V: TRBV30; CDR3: CAFSGKITYEQYF; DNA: TGTGCCTTCTCCGGCAAAATTACCTACGAGCAGTACTTC
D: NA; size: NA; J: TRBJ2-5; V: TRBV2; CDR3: CASSEGHSQETQYF; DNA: TGTGCCAGCAGTGAGGGACATTCCCAAGAGACCCAGTACTTC
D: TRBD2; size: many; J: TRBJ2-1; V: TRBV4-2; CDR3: CASSQELGLGSNEQFF; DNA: TGTGCCAGCAGCCAAGAGTTAGGACTAGGAAGCAATGAGCAGTTCTTC